These T cell receptor beta chains were read from a single sample in a study of shared clonotypes between healthy human individuals. Some clones are missing from TCRdb's copy, which holds only in-frame ones; the method was immunoSEQ multiplex PCR. The sample yields 950,000 to 1,100,000 clones, around 76% seen once. Source material: memory CD4+ T cells sorted from blood. These receptors originate from a man aged 18 to 29 in good health. The conserved cysteine and the conserved F or W are not part of the CDR3 here.

length: 13; V: TRBV5-5; J: TRBJ2-1; CDR3: ASSDGTGLYNEQF
length: 11; V: TRBV5-1; J: TRBJ1-1; CDR3: ASSLEVAGAAF
length: 11; V: TRBV28; J: TRBJ2-3; CDR3: ASCRGGTDTQY
length: 11; V: TRBV6-6; J: TRBJ1-2; CDR3: ASSFDGIYGYT
length: 12; V: TRBV6-1; J: TRBJ2-1; CDR3: ATSPAGGYNEQF
length: 12; V: TRBV7-6; J: TRBJ2-5; CDR3: ASSAGGYQETQY
length: 9; V: TRBV19; J: TRBJ2-3; CDR3: ASSQQSTQY
length: 14; V: TRBV11-3; J: TRBJ2-1; CDR3: ASSPRGLDTYNEQF
length: 10; V: TRBV25-1; J: TRBJ1-2; CDR3: ASTDRNYGYT
length: 12; V: TRBV18; J: TRBJ2-1; CDR3: ASSPPASGREQF
length: 11; V: TRBV18; J: TRBJ2-5; CDR3: ASSYRVGETQY
length: 12; V: TRBV7-8; J: TRBJ2-5; CDR3: ASSLRQDWETQY
length: 13; V: TRBV6-1; J: TRBJ2-7; CDR3: ASSEPGRGSYEQY
length: 12; V: TRBV2; J: TRBJ2-7; CDR3: ASGRDRGENEQY
length: 12; V: TRBV11-2; J: TRBJ2-3; CDR3: ASSLYGSTDTQY
length: 11; V: TRBV5-4; J: TRBJ1-5; CDR3: ASSLSGDQPQH
length: 11; V: TRBV2; J: TRBJ1-5; CDR3: ASSGQINQPQH
length: 15; V: TRBV5-1; J: TRBJ2-3; CDR3: ASSRGLAGGVGDTQY
length: 12; V: TRBV5-1; J: TRBJ2-6; CDR3: ASSWGAGANVLT
length: 13; V: TRBV5-4; J: TRBJ2-1; CDR3: ASSPESGRADEQF
length: 11; V: TRBV5-4; J: TRBJ1-2; CDR3: ASSSVSNYGYT
length: 10; V: TRBV11-2; J: TRBJ2-7; CDR3: ASSRGQYEQY
length: 13; V: TRBV9; J: TRBJ2-3; CDR3: ASSTGQISTDTQY
length: 10; V: TRBV19; J: TRBJ1-1; CDR3: ASRTTGIEAF
length: 14; V: TRBV7-2; J: TRBJ1-2; CDR3: ASSPSGGKQYYGYT
length: 12; V: TRBV14; J: TRBJ2-3; CDR3: ASRQTGGRDTQY
length: 13; V: TRBV19; J: TRBJ1-4; CDR3: ASSQNTATNEKLF
length: 14; V: TRBV2; J: TRBJ2-5; CDR3: ASSEEEASRGVDQY